This TCR beta chain was observed in a study of blood T cell repertoires in COVID-19 (dated by TCRdb to 2018 to 2020). At the level of the whole study: Collaborator samples came from the United States, Italy and Spain and covered acute and convalescent phases of COVID-19. Samples came from the ongoing ImmuneRACE study (first 160 participants) plus 1,254 subjects from 6 global collaborators. The prospective study material was composed of cDNA or gDNA derived from T cells, B-cell-depleted T cells, or PBMCs. The dataset comprised deeply sampled blood TCRbeta repertoires from subjects exposed to, actively infected with, or recovered from COVID-19. Where available, HLA class I and class II types were obtained from metadata supplied by the sample provider rather than from assay-based typing. A freely available public database, intended as a resource for researchers studying the immune response to SARS-CoV-2, is where the repertoires were released. A de-identified subject ID, COVID-19 status, age in years and sex were almost always included in the sample metadata. General study outcomes and caveats: The amount of clinical and demographic metadata varied by source and participant and was provided uncurated.

A remark on this clone: Its antigen is currently not known. No clone much larger than this one lies a single base away; base qualities are absent.

TCRbeta CDR3 regions were amplified from genomic DNA using the immunoSEQ Assay, a bias-controlled multiplex PCR. Under the source paper's analysis protocol: The number of nucleated cells in each sample was estimated from the amplification of reference gene primers within the assay. To quantify the absolute abundance of each unique TCRbeta CDR3 rearrangement, sequence reads were collapsed and filtered. For each sample, productive Simpson clonality was calculated as the square root of Simpson's diversity index across productive rearrangements. In TCRdb, the immuneACCESS table is reduced to in-frame sequences with V and J assigned. These tables do not hold every clone; where another copy was compared, an unresolved V gene accounts for under half, and the others remain unexplained. From that table come the V and J calls and clone size; the DNA was used to work out D and trimming. This sample gives tens of thousands of clones in total; roughly 87% of them show up just once. The biggest ten clones account for approximately 6.4% of the sample.

Collaborating institutions collected whole blood in K2EDTA tubes following their own protocols. Collaborator samples were shipped for TCRbeta analysis as frozen whole blood, isolated PBMCs, or DNA extracted from either sample type. CDR1 and CDR2, looked up from the germline V gene, are MNHEY and SVGAGI. Trimming takes 5 bases from V and 7 bases from J, and the germline ends sit 8 bases apart. The CDR3 has 11 amino acids, counting the end cysteine and phenylalanine. Just the 33-base CDR3 DNA is kept, in frame starting at base 1. The sample taken for sequencing was peripheral blood. The chain joins TRBV6-5 to TRBJ1-2; the D gene identity is not certain. The origin of this receptor is a woman between 50 and 59 years old with acute or convalescent COVID-19. The CDR3 reads CASSPGFGYTF. The nucleotide sequence reads as follows: TGTGCCAGCAGTCCCGGTTTTGGCTACACCTTC.